The T cell receptor beta chain under discussion was sequenced for a study of blood T cell repertoires in COVID-19. Unmatched junction bases numbered 12, after V lost 0 bases and J lost 6 bases. The germline V gene encodes CDR1 LGHDT and CDR2 YNNKEL (reference sequence). The CDR3 covers 17 residues. TCRdb's copy holds only in-frame clones and misses some; the assay was immunoSEQ multiplex PCR. The sample carries about 120,000 clones, 90% recorded once. Material for sequencing was peripheral blood. The TCR was taken from a woman in her sixties with COVID-19, enrolled during active disease. The V and J genes are TRBV3-1 (or the pseudogene TRBV3-2) and TRBJ2-3, with 7 positions matching TRBD2. The CDR3 here is CASSQEWTSPPRDTQYF. For the CDR3, the DNA is TGTGCCAGCAGCCAAGAGTGGACTAGTCCCCCTAGGGATACGCAGTATTTT.